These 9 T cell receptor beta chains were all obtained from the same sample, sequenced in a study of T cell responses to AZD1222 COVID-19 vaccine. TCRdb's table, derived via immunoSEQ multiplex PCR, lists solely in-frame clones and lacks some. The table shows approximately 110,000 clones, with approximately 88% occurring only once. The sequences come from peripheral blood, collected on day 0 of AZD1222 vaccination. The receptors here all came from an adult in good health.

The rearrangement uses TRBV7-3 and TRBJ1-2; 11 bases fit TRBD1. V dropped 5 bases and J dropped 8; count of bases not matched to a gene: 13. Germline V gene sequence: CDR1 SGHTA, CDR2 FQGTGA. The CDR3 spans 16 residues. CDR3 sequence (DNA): TGTGCCAGCAGCCCCGGACAGGGGGCGTCCGCCGGGGGCTACACCTTC. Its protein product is CASSPGQGASAGGYTF.

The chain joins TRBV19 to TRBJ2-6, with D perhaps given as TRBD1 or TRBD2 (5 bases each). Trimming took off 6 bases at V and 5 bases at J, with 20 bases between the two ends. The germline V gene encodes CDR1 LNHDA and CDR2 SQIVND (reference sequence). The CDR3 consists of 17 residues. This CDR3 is CASSRDDAPPWANVLTF. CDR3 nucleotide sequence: TGTGCCAGTAGCAGGGACGACGCCCCTCCCTGGGCCAACGTCCTGACTTTC. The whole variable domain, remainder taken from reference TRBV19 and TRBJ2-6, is DGGITQSPKYLFRKEGQNVTLSCEQNLNHDAMYWYRQDPGQGLRLIYYSQIVNDFQKGDIAEGYSVSREKKESFPLTVTSAQKNPTAFYLCASSRDDAPPWANVLTFGAGSRLTVL.

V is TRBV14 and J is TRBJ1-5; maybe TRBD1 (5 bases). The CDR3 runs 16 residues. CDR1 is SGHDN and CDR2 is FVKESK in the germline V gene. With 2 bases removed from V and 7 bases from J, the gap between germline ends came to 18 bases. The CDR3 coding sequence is TGTGCCAGCAGCCAAAACGTGTGGGGGGAGGTGCAGCCCCAGCATTTT. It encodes CASSQNVWGEVQPQHF.

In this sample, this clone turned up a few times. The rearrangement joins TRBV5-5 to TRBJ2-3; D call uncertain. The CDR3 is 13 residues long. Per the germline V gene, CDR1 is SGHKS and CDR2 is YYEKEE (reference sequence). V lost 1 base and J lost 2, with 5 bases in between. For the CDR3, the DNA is TGTGCCAGCAGCTTGACCCTCACAGATACGCAGTATTTT. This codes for CASSLTLTDTQYF.

The CDR3 protein is CASSVGGTATNYGYTF. The DNA of the CDR3 is TGTGCCAGCAGCGTCGGAGGGACAGCCACTAACTATGGCTACACCTTC. V is TRBV9 and J is TRBJ1-2, with 7 bases matching TRBD1. The CDR3 has 16 amino acids. CDR1 is SGDLS and CDR2 is YYNGEE in the germline V gene. Germline trimming cut 2 bases from V and 0 bases from J; bases unmatched to any gene: 7. Full variable domain (missing parts from reference TRBV9 and TRBJ1-2): DSGVTQTPKHLITATGQRVTLRCSPRSGDLSVYWYQQSLDQGLQFLIQYYNGEERAKGNILERFSAQQFPDLHSELNLSSLELGDSALYFCASSVGGTATNYGYTFGSGTRLTVV.

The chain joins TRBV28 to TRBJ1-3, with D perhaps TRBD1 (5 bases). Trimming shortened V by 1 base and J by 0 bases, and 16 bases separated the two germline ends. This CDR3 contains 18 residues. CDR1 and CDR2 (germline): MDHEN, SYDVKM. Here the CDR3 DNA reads TGTGCCAGCAGTTTATTAGGTGGGACCCTGAGCTCTGGAAACACCATATATTTT. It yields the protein CASSLLGGTLSSGNTIYF.

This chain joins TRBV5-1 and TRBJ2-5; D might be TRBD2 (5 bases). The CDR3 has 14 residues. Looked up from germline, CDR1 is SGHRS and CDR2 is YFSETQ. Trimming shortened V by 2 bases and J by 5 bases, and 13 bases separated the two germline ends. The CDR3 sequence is CASSFTASGETQYF. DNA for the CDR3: TGCGCCAGCAGCTTTACTGCCTCGGGGGAGACCCAGTACTTC.

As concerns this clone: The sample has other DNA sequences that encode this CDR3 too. CDR3 DNA sequence: TGTGCCAGCAACCCTACAGGGGGATACTATGGCTACACCTTC. It codes for CASNPTGGYYGYTF. This chain uses TRBV6-2 or TRBV6-3 with TRBJ1-2; TRBD1 matches at 8 bases. CDR3 length: 14 residues. With V trimmed by 7 bases and J by 3 bases, 7 bases remained unmatched. The germline CDR1 and CDR2 sequences are MNHEY and SVGEGT.

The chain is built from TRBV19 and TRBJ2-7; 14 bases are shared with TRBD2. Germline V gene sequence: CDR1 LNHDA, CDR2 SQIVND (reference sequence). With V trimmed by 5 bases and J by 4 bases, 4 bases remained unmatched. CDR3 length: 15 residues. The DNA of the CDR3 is TGTGCCAGTAGTTCGAGGACTAGCGGGGGGTACGAGCAGTACTTC. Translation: CASSSRTSGGYEQYF.